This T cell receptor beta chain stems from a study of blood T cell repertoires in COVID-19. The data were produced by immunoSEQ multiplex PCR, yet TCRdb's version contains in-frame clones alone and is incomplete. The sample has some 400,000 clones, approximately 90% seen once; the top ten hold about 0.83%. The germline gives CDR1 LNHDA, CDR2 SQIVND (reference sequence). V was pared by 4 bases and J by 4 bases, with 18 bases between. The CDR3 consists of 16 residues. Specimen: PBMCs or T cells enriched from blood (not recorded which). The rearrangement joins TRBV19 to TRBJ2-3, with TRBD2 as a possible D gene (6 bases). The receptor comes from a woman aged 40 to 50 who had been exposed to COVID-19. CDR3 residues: CASSTGLPLLADTQYF. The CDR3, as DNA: TGTGCCAGTAGTACCGGACTACCTTTACTCGCAGATACGCAGTATTTT.